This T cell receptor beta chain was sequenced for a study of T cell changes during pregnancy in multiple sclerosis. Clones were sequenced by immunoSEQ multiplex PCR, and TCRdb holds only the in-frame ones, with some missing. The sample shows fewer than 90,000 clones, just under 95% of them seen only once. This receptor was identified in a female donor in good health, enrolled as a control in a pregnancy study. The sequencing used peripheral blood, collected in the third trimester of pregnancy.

The CDR3, as DNA: TGTGCCAGTTCCCCGGGACAGGAGTCCTACGAGCAGTACTTC. Translating it yields CASSPGQESYEQYF. The V gene is TRBV28, the J gene TRBJ2-7, with 8 bases fitting TRBD1. Germline-derived CDR1 and CDR2 are MDHEN and SYDVKM. The ends lost 9 bases at V and 1 base at J; junction bases unmatched: 8. CDR3 length: 14 amino acids.